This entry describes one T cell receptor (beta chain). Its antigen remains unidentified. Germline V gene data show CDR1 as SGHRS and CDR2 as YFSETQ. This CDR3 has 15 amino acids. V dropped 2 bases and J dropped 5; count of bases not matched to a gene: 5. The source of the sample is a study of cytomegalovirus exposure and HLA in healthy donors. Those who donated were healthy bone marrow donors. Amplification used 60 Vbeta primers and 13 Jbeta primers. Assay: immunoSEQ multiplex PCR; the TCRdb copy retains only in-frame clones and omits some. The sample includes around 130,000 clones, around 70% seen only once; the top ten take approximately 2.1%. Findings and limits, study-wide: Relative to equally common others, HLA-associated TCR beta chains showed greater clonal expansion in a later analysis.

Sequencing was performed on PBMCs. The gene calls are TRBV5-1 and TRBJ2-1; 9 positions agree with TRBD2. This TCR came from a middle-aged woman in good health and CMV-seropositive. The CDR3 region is CASSFNAGGHNEQFF. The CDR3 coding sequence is TGCGCCAGCAGCTTTAACGCGGGGGGGCACAATGAGCAGTTCTTC.